These T cell receptor beta chains were read from a single sample in a study of T cells after yellow fever vaccination. TCRdb fed the 5' RACE reads into MiXCR, producing one record per CDR3 protein. The sample lists some 220,000 distinct CDR3 sequences, 3.2% seen once, with 3.2% in the top ten. The sequenced sample was CD4+ T cells sorted from PBMCs, obtained 10 days after the yellow fever booster vaccination. These receptors originate from a man aged 18 to 30 who received the YFV17D yellow fever vaccine. Each CDR3 is given with its conserved first and last residue. The D gene is left open where the match is weak. Size tells how often a clone was seen (once, few, many) or the class of an expanded clone, and some rows leave it out.

abundance	v_gene	j_gene	d_gene	CDR3aa	CDR3nt
.	TRBV6-2/TRBV6-3	TRBJ2-1	TRBD1	CASSRQGSSYNEQFF	TGTGCCAGCAGTAGACAGGGGAGCTCCTACAATGAGCAGTTCTTC
few	TRBV4-3	TRBJ1-2	.	CASSQLSAGFYTF	TGCGCCAGCAGCCAGTTGTCGGCAGGCTTCTACACCTTC
.	TRBV9	TRBJ1-2	.	CASSVLTENYGYTF	TGTGCCAGCAGCGTACTGACAGAAAACTATGGCTACACCTTC
.	TRBV7-9	TRBJ1-1	TRBD1	CASSPLGGQSVRAFF	TGTGCCAGCAGCCCCCTGGGGGGACAGTCGGTTCGAGCTTTCTTT
many	TRBV5-1	TRBJ2-3	.	CASSLDRGTDTQYF	TGCGCCAGCAGCTTGGATAGGGGCACAGATACGCAGTATTTT
few	TRBV30	TRBJ2-5	.	CAWSVLGGTQYF	TGTGCCTGGAGTGTACTGGGCGGGACCCAGTACTTC
many	TRBV11-2	TRBJ2-3	.	CASSSRDRRDTQYF	TGTGCCAGCAGCTCGAGAGACCGAAGGGATACGCAGTATTTT
many	TRBV6-2/TRBV6-3	TRBJ2-2	TRBD2	CASSPLLTGGPTGELFF	TGTGCCAGCAGCCCACTCCTGACGGGGGGGCCGACCGGGGAGCTGTTTTTT
many	TRBV19	TRBJ1-1	.	CASCSPTASNTEAFF	TGTGCCAGTTGTAGTCCGACAGCATCGAACACTGAAGCTTTCTTT
.	TRBV24-1	TRBJ2-3	.	CATSDSPDRGYTQYF	TGTGCCACCAGTGATTCACCCGATCGCGGGTATACGCAGTATTTT
.	TRBV6-6	TRBJ1-1	TRBD1	CASSYRQGGNTEAFF	TGTGCCAGCAGTTATCGACAGGGAGGCAACACTGAAGCTTTCTTT
few	TRBV4-3	TRBJ1-4	.	CASSRGINEKLFF	TGCGCCAGCAGCAGGGGAATAAATGAAAAACTGTTTTTT
many	TRBV2	TRBJ1-6	TRBD1	CASSEDRGASPLHF	TGTGCCAGCAGTGAGGACAGGGGAGCTTCACCCCTCCACTTT
.	TRBV7-3	TRBJ2-1	TRBD2	CASGRGVSDYNEQFF	TGTGCCAGCGGGCGGGGGGTCTCAGACTACAATGAGCAGTTCTTC
few	TRBV5-1	TRBJ1-1	.	CASSFEQNTEAFF	TGCGCCAGCAGCTTCGAGCAGAACACTGAAGCTTTCTTT
.	TRBV12-3/TRBV12-4	TRBJ1-1	.	CASSLGRMTGEAFF	TGTGCCAGCAGTTTGGGTAGAATGACGGGAGAAGCTTTCTTT
few	TRBV7-6	TRBJ1-2	.	CASSLNGGLGYTF	TGTGCCAGCAGCTTAAACGGCGGCCTAGGCTACACCTTC
few	TRBV12-3/TRBV12-4	TRBJ1-1	.	CASSLNQGTEAFF	TGTGCCAGCAGTCTGAATCAGGGCACTGAAGCTTTCTTT
few	TRBV6-5	TRBJ2-3	TRBD2	CASSRAGALGTDTQYF	TGTGCCAGCAGCCGAGCGGGGGCCCTGGGGACAGATACGCAGTATTTT
many	TRBV7-6	TRBJ2-5	.	CAAGFQETQYF	TGTGCCGCGGGGTTCCAAGAGACCCAGTACTTC
.	TRBV12-3/TRBV12-4	TRBJ1-4	.	CASSPPRGTNEKLFF	TGTGCCAGCAGTCCCCCCCGGGGGACTAATGAAAAACTGTTTTTT
.	TRBV20-1	TRBJ2-1	.	CSAPTGRRNNEQFF	TGCAGTGCACCAACAGGGCGGCGGAACAATGAGCAGTTCTTC